The TCR beta chain described here comes from a study of cytomegalovirus exposure and HLA in healthy donors. General study findings and limits: TCR beta V- and J-gene trimming was later associated with a missense DCLRE1C variant. Earlier analysis looked at TCR beta V segments, and most were productive about 87% or about 30% of the time. The Asian-associated ancestry cluster reportedly had fewer N-insertions than the approximately 610-donor mean in a later analysis.

Germline V gene data show CDR1 as SQVTM and CDR2 as ANQGSEA. Trimming at V came to 4 bases and at J to 3 bases, leaving 9 bases not matched to a gene. The CDR3 extends over 14 amino acids. 13 Jbeta primers and 60 Vbeta primers were used for the PCR. Using immunoSEQ multiplex PCR, the repertoire was profiled, and TCRdb retains in-frame clones only, with some absent. This sample has about 72,000 clones, with more than 75% found just once. A note on this clone: Its antigen is as yet unknown.

The chain is built from TRBV29-1 and TRBJ2-7; TRBD1 aligns across 7 bases. The receptor's source is a man aged 18-30 years in good health and CMV-seronegative. Sequencing was carried out using PBMCs. Here the CDR3 reads CSVGKRTGLYEQYF. The CDR3 region has the DNA TGCAGCGTTGGGAAACGGACAGGTCTCTACGAGCAGTACTTC.